This T cell receptor beta chain was sequenced for a study of T cell responses to AZD1222 COVID-19 vaccine. Whole-study context: Pooling was applied to second doses at about 4 or about 12 weeks.

TCRdb keeps only in-frame clones here, not all; method: immunoSEQ multiplex PCR. The table has roughly 140,000 clones, 90% to 95% seen once. The count of this clone is one. Antigen unknown. Overall study results and limits: Reports indicate that nearly half of spike-specific TCRs are directed at unmutated variant regions. Increases in Spike-specific TCR breadth and depth were seen after two AZD1222 doses.

CDR1 is SGHNT and CDR2 is YENEEA in the germline V gene. Germline trimming cut 6 bases from V and 2 bases from J; bases unmatched to any gene: 9. The CDR3 has 15 amino acids. The starting material was peripheral blood, obtained on day 0 of AZD1222 vaccination. The V and J genes are TRBV11-3 and TRBJ1-1, with 7 bases matching TRBD1. The clonotype comes from an adult in good health. The CDR3 nucleotides read TGTGCCAGCAGGAGGGACAGACCTCCTAACACTGAAGCTTTCTTT. Amino acids: CASRRDRPPNTEAFF.